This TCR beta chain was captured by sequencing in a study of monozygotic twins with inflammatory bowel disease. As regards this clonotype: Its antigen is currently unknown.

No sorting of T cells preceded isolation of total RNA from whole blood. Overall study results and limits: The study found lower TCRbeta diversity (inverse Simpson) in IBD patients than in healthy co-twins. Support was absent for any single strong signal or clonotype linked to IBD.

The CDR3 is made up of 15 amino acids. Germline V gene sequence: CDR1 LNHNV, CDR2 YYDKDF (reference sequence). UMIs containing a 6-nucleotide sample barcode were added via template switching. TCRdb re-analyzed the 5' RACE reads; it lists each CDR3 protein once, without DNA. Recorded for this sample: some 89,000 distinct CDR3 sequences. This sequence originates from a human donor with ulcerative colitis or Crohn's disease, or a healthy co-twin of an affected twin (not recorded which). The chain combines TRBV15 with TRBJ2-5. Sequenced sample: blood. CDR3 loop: CATSRDRPTRETQYF.